This passage covers 6 T cell receptor beta chains from one sample sequenced in a study of CXCR3-negative and CXCR3-positive naive CD8 T cells. Antigens for these TCRs are unknown. UMI-labeled 5' RACE yielded the TRB cDNA libraries. TCRdb reanalyzed the 5' RACE reads and collapses them to one entry per CDR3 protein, without DNA. Its table records approximately 90,000 distinct CDR3 sequences. Study observations and caveats: For CXCR3-positive naive cells, TRB CDR3s were more hydrophobic than those of CXCR3-negative naive cells.

Sequenced input: naive CXCR3+ CD8+ T cells from blood. The subset is: CD45RO-CCR7+CD27+CD95- naive CD8+ T cells expressing CXCR3 (TNR3+). The receptors here all came from a human donor in good health. Some clones in this sample may be carry-over from other donors' samples.

The chain has TRBV7-9 and TRBJ1-6; TCRdb proposes TRBD1, but this gene call is untestable without DNA. The CDR3 has 13 amino acids. Germline V gene lookup returns CDR1 SEHNR and CDR2 FQNEAQ (reference sequence). CDR3 loop: CASRSTGNSPLHF.

CDR3: CASSLLGNYGYTF. The rearrangement links TRBV27 to TRBJ1-2. The germline V gene encodes CDR1 MNHEY and CDR2 SMNVEV (reference sequence). The CDR3 extends over 13 amino acids.

V and J are TRBV16 and TRBJ2-1. The CDR3 sequence is 15 residues long. Germline loops: CDR1 KGHSY, CDR2 FQNENV. CDR3 sequence reads: CASSQSLSTNNEQFF.

This chain joins TRBV10-3 and TRBJ2-3; TCRdb outputs TRBD1, but without DNA this stays unchecked. This CDR3 spans 14 amino acids. Germline lookup yields CDR1 ENHRY and CDR2 SYGVKD. CDR3 residues: CAISAGRGADTQYF.

The chain joins TRBV28 to TRBJ1-5. The CDR3 sequence is 14 residues long. CDR1 MDHEN and CDR2 SYDVKM come from the germline V gene. The CDR3 reads CASSFAASNQPQHF.

V usage is TRBV27 and J usage is TRBJ1-1; without DNA, the TCRdb call of TRBD1 cannot be checked. This CDR3 has 13 residues. Germline CDR1 MNHEY, CDR2 SMNVEV (reference sequence). The CDR3 region is CASSYGQNTEAFF.